The clone carrying this T cell receptor (beta chain) was detected once. Its target is not known. This entry is derived from a study of cytomegalovirus exposure and HLA in healthy donors. Study-level findings and limits: The listing of roughly 160 TCR beta chains classed them as cytomegalovirus-associated. Among the sequence variants, a highly shared cluster was likely an artifact of sequencing. In a later analysis, HLA-C alleles had the fewest associated TCRs, DRB1 alleles the most.

All donors participated as healthy donors of bone marrow. Trimming removed 10 bases from V and 0 bases from J; junction bases left unmatched: 4. This CDR3 contains 13 residues. From germline, CDR1 is ENHRY and CDR2 SYGVKD. PCR used 60 Vbeta primers and 13 Jbeta primers. The protocol was immunoSEQ multiplex PCR, while the TCRdb copy is restricted to in-frame clones and leaves out a portion. The data show about 120,000 clones, 70% to 75% seen once. This chain joins TRBV10-3 and TRBJ1-1, with 8 bases aligning to TRBD1. The sequenced material came from PBMCs. The receptor was isolated from a woman under 30 in good health and CMV-seronegative. This CDR3 is CATGQALNTEAFF. The DNA of the CDR3 is TGTGCCACGGGACAGGCCTTGAACACTGAAGCTTTCTTT.